The 14 T cell receptor beta chains presented below share a single source sample, sequenced in a study of pediatric ulcerative colitis. The rectum was sampled with one to two pinch biopsies at colonoscopy. Sequencing used immunoSEQ multiplex PCR; TCRdb keeps in-frame clones, though not all of them. The sample shows fewer than 20,000 clones, nearly 75% of them seen only once. Source material: gut tissue. All receptors derive from a boy younger than 18 with moderate ulcerative colitis.

This rearrangement joins TRBV7-3 to TRBJ2-2, with 7 bases lining up with TRBD2. This CDR3 region has 16 residues. The V gene end was trimmed by 0 bases and the J gene end by 4 bases; junction bases not matched to a gene: 5. Germline values: CDR1 SGHTA, CDR2 FQGTGA. The CDR3 coding sequence is TGTGCCAGCAGCTTAACCTCGCGGACTAGCACCGGGGAGCTGTTTTTT. Residues: CASSLTSRTSTGELFF.

This chain joins TRBV7-9 and TRBJ2-1; 9 positions match TRBD2. The V segment lost 5 bases and the J segment 9 bases; nucleotides outside the gene matches: 17. The CDR3 spans 17 residues. Germline CDR1 is SEHNR and CDR2 is FQNEAQ (reference sequence). CDR3 sequence reads: CASSRNRWAGGPLEQFF. CDR3 bases: TGTGCCAGCAGCCGTAATCGGTGGGCGGGGGGGCCGCTTGAGCAGTTCTTC.

The J gene is TRBJ1-2, the V gene TRBV27; no clear D gene. This CDR3 comprises 11 residues. Trimming took off 5 bases at V and 7 bases at J, with 8 bases between the two ends. CDR1 and CDR2 from the germline V gene are MNHEY and SMNVEV (reference sequence). CDR3 sequence reads: CASSPPLGYTF. The CDR3 nucleotides read TGTGCCAGCAGTCCCCCCCTTGGCTACACCTTC.

The sample holds one count of this clone. The V and J genes are TRBV27 and TRBJ2-3; either TRBD1 or TRBD2 may supply D (7 bases each). Trimming took 2 bases from V and 0 from J, leaving 21 bases between them. The length of the CDR3 is 19 residues. CDR1 and CDR2 (germline): MNHEY, SMNVEV (reference sequence). This CDR3 reads CASSLRGRGLAASTDTQYF. For the CDR3, the DNA is TGTGCCAGCAGTTTAAGGGGGAGGGGGCTAGCAGCTAGCACAGATACGCAGTATTTT.

The chain uses TRBV4-1 and TRBJ1-1; tentative D call: TRBD1 (5 bases). This CDR3 is built from 18 residues. The germline V and J ends were trimmed by 4 bases and 0 bases, with 21 bases remaining between them. CDR1 and CDR2 (germline): MGHRA, YSYEKL. The CDR3 is CASSLSEYGGRMNTEAFF. For the CDR3, the DNA is TGCGCCAGCAGCCTCAGCGAGTACGGGGGGAGGATGAACACTGAAGCTTTCTTT.

In its sample, this clone was seen once. The V and J genes are TRBV11-2 and TRBJ2-3, with 12 bases that match TRBD2. With 2 bases clipped from V and 1 base from J, the junction kept 4 bases outside the gene matches. This CDR3 is built from 17 residues. The germline V gene encodes CDR1 SGHAT and CDR2 FQNNGV. The CDR3 DNA is TGTGCCAGCAGCTTAAATCGACTAGCGGGGGGCACAGATACGCAGTATTTT. It yields the protein CASSLNRLAGGTDTQYF.

This chain links TRBV9 with TRBJ1-2; no reliable D call. The CDR3 length is 14 residues. Looked up from germline, CDR1 is SGDLS and CDR2 is YYNGEE. Trimming stripped 3 bases from V and 2 bases from J, with 11 bases between. The CDR3 coding sequence is TGTGCCAGCAGCGCGGTGGAGGGCAACTATGGCTACACCTTC. Translating gives CASSAVEGNYGYTF.

CDR3 nucleotide sequence: TGTGCCAGCACTCTCCGGGACTCGAACACCGGGGAGCTGTTTTTT. This gives the protein CASTLRDSNTGELFF. The J gene is TRBJ2-2, the V gene TRBV2; a weak D match, TRBD2 (6 bases). The CDR3 is made up of 15 amino acids. Per germline, CDR1 SNHLY and CDR2 FYNNEI. V was pared by 7 bases and J by 0 bases, with 12 bases between.

V gene TRBV10-3 combines with J gene TRBJ1-1, with D tentatively TRBD1 (5 bases). Germline CDR1 ENHRY, CDR2 SYGVKD. The germline V and J ends were trimmed by 6 bases and 3 bases, with 11 bases remaining between them. The CDR3 contains 13 residues. In nucleotides, the CDR3 is TGTGCCATCAGGGGGACCGGGGACACTGAAGCTTTCTTT. The encoded protein is CAIRGTGDTEAFF.

J is TRBJ1-2 and V is TRBV18, with D uncertain. CDR1 KGHSH and CDR2 LQKENI come from the germline V gene. The CDR3 runs 15 residues. V gave up 0 bases and J gave up 2 bases, with 10 bases separating them. The CDR3 loop reads CASSPPWGGNYGYTF. The CDR3 bases are TGTGCCAGCTCACCACCCTGGGGAGGGAACTATGGCTACACCTTC.

The genes are TRBV7-3 and TRBJ2-7, with TRBD1 matching over 10 bases. CDR1 and CDR2 (germline): SGHTA, FQGTGA. The CDR3 runs 14 residues. With 4 bases clipped from V and 5 bases from J, the junction kept 5 bases outside the gene matches. The CDR3 DNA is TGTGCCAGCAGCTCAGGACAGGGGGGAAACGAGCAGTACTTC. Translation: CASSSGQGGNEQYF. The full variable domain, rest sourced from reference TRBV7-3 and TRBJ2-7, is GAGVSQTPSNKVTEKGKYVELRCDPISGHTALYWYRQSLGQGPEFLIYFQGTGAADDSGLPNDRFFAVRPEGSVSTLKIQRTERGDSAVYLCASSSGQGGNEQYFGPGTRLTVT.

The chain is built from TRBV7-2 and TRBJ1-5; 7 positions match TRBD1. The germline V gene has CDR1 SGHTA and CDR2 FQGNSA. With V trimmed by 4 bases and J by 1 base, 7 bases remained unmatched. This CDR3 contains 16 residues. CDR3 protein: CASSYTGVVSNQPQHF. In nucleotides, the CDR3 is TGTGCCAGCAGCTACACAGGGGTTGTGAGCAATCAGCCCCAGCATTTT.

J is TRBJ2-7 and V is TRBV7-3; either TRBD1 or TRBD2 may supply D (5 bases each). V dropped 4 bases and J dropped 4 bases, with 17 bases sitting between them. Germline V gene data show CDR1 as SGHTA and CDR2 as FQGTGA. The CDR3 covers 15 residues. CDR3 loop: CASSSRDGAAYEQYF. CDR3 sequence (DNA): TGTGCCAGCAGCTCTCGGGACGGAGCGGCGTACGAGCAGTACTTC.

This chain connects TRBV7-9 to TRBJ2-3; TRBD2 is a possible D gene (6 bases). CDR3 length equals 16 residues. With 1 base removed from V and 5 bases from J, the gap between germline ends came to 16 bases. Germline CDR1 and CDR2: SEHNR and FQNEAQ (reference sequence). The CDR3 spells CASSLVGGVGEDTQYF. DNA of the CDR3: TGTGCCAGCAGCTTAGTCGGCGGGGTAGGAGAAGATACGCAGTATTTT. The full variable domain, in which reference TRBV7-9 and TRBJ2-3 provide the parts outside the CDR3, is DTGVSQNPRHKITKRGQNVTFRCDPISEHNRLYWYRQTLGQGPEFLTYFQNEAQLEKSRLLSDRFSAERPKGSFSTLEIQRTEQGDSAMYLCASSLVGGVGEDTQYFGPGTRLTVL.